This TCR beta chain stems from a study of PD-1 blockade in mismatch repair-deficient tumors. Study at large: Patients had 12 mismatch repair-deficient cancer types and were previously treated and progressing.

As concerns this clone: The target antigen is unknown.

Clones were read by immunoSEQ multiplex PCR, and TCRdb kept only the in-frame ones, dropping some. This table holds about 120,000 clones, about 90% found once. All patients were mismatch repair deficient, assessed by either PCR or immunohistochemistry. The TCR-sequenced patients were a few responders to pembrolizumab. The germline CDR1 and CDR2 sequences are MNHEY and SMNVEV (reference sequence). V lost 3 bases and J 6 bases, leaving 11 bases between the germline ends. This CDR3 has 14 amino acids. Findings and caveats of the study: Tumor-resident clones, often undetectable pretreatment in blood, expanded then contracted after pembrolizumab.

The sample consisted of peripheral blood, taken approximately 70 weeks after starting pembrolizumab. The J gene is TRBJ2-2, the V gene TRBV27; unclear D gene. The source is an adult with mismatch repair-deficient cancer. Written as DNA, the CDR3 is TGTGCCAGCAGTTTCCAGGTTGGTGCCGGGGAGCTGTTTTTT. Translated: CASSFQVGAGELFF.